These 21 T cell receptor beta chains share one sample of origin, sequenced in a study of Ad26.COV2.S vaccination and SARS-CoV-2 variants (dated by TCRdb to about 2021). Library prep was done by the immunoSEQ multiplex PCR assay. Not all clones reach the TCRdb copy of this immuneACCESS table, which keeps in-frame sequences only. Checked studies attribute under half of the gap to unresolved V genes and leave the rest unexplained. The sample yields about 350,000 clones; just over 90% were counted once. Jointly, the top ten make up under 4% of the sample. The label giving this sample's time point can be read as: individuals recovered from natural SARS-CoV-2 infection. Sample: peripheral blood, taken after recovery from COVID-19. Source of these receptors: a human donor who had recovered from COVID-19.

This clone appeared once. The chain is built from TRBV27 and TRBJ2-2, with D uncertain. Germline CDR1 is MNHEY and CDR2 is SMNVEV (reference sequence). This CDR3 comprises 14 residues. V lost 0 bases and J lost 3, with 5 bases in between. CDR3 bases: TGTGCCAGCAGTTTATCCGGATACACCGGGGAGCTGTTTTTT. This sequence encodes CASSLSGYTGELFF.

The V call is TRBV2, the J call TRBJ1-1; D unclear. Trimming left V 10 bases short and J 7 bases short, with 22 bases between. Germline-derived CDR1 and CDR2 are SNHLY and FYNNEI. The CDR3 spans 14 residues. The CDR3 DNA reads TGTGCCACCGAAAACGTAGTTAAAACGGGTGAAGCTTTCTTT. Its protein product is CATENVVKTGEAFF.

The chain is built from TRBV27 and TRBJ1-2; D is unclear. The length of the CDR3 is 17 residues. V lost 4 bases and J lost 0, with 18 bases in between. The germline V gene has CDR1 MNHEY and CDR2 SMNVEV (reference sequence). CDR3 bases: TGTGCCAGCAGTTCCTGGGGTCAGGACGTAGCTAACTATGGCTACACCTTC. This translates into CASSSWGQDVANYGYTF.

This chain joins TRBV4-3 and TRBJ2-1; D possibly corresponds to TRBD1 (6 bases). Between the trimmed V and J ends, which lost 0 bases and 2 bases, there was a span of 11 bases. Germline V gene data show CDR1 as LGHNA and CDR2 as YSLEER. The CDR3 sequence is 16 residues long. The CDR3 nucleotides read TGCGCCAGCAGCCAAGAATTTACAGGGACCTACAATGAGCAGTTCTTC. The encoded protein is CASSQEFTGTYNEQFF.

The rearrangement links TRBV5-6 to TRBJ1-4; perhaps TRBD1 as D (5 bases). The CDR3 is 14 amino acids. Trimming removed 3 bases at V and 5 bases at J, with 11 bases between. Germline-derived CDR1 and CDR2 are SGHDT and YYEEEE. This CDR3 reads CASSSGTPNEKLFF. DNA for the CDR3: TGTGCCAGCAGCTCCGGGACCCCAAATGAAAAACTGTTTTTT.

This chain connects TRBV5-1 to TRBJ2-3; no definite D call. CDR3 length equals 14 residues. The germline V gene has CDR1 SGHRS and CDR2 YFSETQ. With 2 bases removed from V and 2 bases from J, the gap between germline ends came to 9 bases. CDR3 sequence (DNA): TGCGCCAGCAGCTTAGGCAGGTTCACAGATACGCAGTATTTT. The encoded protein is CASSLGRFTDTQYF.

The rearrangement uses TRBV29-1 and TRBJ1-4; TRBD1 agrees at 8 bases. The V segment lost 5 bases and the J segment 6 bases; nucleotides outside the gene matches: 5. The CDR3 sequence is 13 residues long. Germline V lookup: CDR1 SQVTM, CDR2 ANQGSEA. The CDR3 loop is CSVYYRGDEKLFF. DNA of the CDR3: TGCAGCGTTTATTACAGGGGGGATGAAAAACTGTTTTTT. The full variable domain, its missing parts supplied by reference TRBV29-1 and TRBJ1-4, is SAVISQKPSRDICQRGTSLTIQCQVDSQVTMMFWYRQQPGQSLTLIATANQGSEATYESGFVIDKFPISRPNLTFSTLTVSNMSPEDSSIYLCSVYYRGDEKLFFGSGTQLSVL.

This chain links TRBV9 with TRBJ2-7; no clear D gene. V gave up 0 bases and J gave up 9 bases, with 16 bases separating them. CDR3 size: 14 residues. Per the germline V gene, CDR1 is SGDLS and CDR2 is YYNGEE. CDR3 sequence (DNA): TGTGCCAGCAGCGTAGAAGGTCAAGCCCTCAGGCAGTACTTC. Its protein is CASSVEGQALRQYF.

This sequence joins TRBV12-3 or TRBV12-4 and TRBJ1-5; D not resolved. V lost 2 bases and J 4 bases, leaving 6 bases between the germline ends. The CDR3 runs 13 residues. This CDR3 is CASSLQENQPQHF. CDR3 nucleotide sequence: TGTGCCAGCAGTTTACAGGAGAATCAGCCCCAGCATTTT.

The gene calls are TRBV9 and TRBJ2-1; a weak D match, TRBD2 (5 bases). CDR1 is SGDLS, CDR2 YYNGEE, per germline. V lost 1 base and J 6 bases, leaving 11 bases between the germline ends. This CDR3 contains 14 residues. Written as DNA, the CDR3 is TGTGCCAGCAGCGTACAGAACGCGGGCAATGAGCAGTTCTTC. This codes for CASSVQNAGNEQFF.

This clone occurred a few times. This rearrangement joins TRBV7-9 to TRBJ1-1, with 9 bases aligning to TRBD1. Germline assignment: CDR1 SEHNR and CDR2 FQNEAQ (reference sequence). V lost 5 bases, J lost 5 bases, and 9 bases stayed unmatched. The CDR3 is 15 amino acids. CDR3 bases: TGTGCCAGCAGCCCCCTACAGGGGGCTGATACTGAAGCTTTCTTT. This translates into CASSPLQGADTEAFF.

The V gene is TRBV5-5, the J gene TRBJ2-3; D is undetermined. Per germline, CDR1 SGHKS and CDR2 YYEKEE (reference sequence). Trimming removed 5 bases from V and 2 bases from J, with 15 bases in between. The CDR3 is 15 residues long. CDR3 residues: CASSRIAANTDTQYF. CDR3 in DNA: TGTGCCAGCAGTCGAATTGCGGCAAACACAGATACGCAGTATTTT.

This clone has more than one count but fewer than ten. CDR3: CASSLVGGGNQPQHF. The CDR3 DNA sequence: TGTGCCAGCAGCTTAGTTGGGGGCGGCAATCAGCCCCAGCATTTT. The chain uses TRBV7-9 and TRBJ1-5; maybe TRBD1 (6 bases). The CDR3 consists of 15 residues. Germline V gene sequence: CDR1 SEHNR, CDR2 FQNEAQ (reference sequence). The V end lost 1 base, the J end lost 2 bases, and 9 bases lay between the germline ends.

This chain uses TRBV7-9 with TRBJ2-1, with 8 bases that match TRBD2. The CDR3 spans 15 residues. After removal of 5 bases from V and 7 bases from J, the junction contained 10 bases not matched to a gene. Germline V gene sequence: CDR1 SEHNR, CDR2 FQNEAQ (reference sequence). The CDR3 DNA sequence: TGTGCCAGCAGCCTTGGGGTAGCGGGGCCTAATGAGCAGTTCTTC. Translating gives CASSLGVAGPNEQFF.

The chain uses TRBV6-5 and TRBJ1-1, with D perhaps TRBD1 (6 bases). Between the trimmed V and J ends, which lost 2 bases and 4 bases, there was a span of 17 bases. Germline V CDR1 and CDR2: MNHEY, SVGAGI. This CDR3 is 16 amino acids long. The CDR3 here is CASSYPRGVGGTEAFF. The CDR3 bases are TGTGCCAGCAGTTACCCTAGGGGGGTTGGGGGCACTGAAGCTTTCTTT.

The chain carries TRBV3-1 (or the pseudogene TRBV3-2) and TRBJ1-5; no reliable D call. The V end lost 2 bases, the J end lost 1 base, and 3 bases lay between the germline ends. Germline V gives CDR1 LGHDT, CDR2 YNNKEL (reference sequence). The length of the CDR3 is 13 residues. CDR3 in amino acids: CASSQMSNQPQHF. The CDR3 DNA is TGTGCCAGCAGCCAAATGAGCAATCAGCCCCAGCATTTT.

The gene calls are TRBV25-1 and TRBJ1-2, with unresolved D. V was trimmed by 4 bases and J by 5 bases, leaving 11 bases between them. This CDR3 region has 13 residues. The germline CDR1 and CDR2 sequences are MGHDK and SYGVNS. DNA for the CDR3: TGTGCCAGCAGTGCCAGTGGGGTATATGGCTACACCTTC. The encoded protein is CASSASGVYGYTF.

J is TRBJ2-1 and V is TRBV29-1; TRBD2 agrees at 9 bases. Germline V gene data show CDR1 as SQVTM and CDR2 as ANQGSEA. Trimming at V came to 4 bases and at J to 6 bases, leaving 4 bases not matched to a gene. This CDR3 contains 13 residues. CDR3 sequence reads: CSVAGTSFNEQFF. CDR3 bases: TGCAGCGTTGCGGGGACTAGCTTCAATGAGCAGTTCTTC.

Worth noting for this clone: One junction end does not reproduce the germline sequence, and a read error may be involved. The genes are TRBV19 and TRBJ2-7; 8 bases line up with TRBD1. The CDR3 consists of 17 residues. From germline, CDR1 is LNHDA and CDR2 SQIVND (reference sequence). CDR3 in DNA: TGTGCCAGTAGCCCTAACCGTCCGGGACAGGTCTCCCACGAGCAGTACTTC. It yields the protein CASSPNRPGQVSHEQYF.

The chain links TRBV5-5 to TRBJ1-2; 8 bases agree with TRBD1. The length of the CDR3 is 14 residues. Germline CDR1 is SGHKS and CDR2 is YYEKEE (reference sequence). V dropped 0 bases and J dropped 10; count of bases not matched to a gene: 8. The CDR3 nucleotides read TGTGCCAGCAGCTTGGTACGGACAGGGAGTCCCTACACCTTC. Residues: CASSLVRTGSPYTF.

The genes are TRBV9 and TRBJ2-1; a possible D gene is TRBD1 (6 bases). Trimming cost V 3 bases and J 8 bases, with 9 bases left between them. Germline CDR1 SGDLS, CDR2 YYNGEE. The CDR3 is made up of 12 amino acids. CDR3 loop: CASSASGDEQFF. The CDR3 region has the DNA TGTGCCAGCAGCGCTTCAGGGGATGAGCAGTTCTTC.